This T cell receptor beta chain is from a study of response to subunit inactivated influenza vaccine. Study observations and caveats: Researchers suggested that each seasonal influenza vaccination recruits few new T cells.

A note on this clonotype: Its cognate antigen is unknown.

TCRdb independently ran MiXCR on the RT-PCR reads; one entry per CDR3 protein. Altogether 750,000 to 850,000 distinct CDR3 sequences are present, under 20% being singletons, with the ten largest covering roughly 11%. CDR3 length: 15 residues. The ends lost 6 bases at V and 6 bases at J; junction bases unmatched: 13. Per germline, CDR1 DFQATT and CDR2 SNEGSKA (reference sequence). The sample in question was PBMCs from blood, obtained 4 to 6 days after vaccination. This chain links TRBV20-1 with TRBJ2-3, with 9 nucleotides matching TRBD2. The source of this sequence is a man aged 45-60 years who received an inactivated influenza vaccine. The CDR3, as DNA: TGCAGTGCGAGTAAAGCGGGGGGAGGCGTTGATACGCAGTATTTT. It is translated as CSASKAGGGVDTQYF.